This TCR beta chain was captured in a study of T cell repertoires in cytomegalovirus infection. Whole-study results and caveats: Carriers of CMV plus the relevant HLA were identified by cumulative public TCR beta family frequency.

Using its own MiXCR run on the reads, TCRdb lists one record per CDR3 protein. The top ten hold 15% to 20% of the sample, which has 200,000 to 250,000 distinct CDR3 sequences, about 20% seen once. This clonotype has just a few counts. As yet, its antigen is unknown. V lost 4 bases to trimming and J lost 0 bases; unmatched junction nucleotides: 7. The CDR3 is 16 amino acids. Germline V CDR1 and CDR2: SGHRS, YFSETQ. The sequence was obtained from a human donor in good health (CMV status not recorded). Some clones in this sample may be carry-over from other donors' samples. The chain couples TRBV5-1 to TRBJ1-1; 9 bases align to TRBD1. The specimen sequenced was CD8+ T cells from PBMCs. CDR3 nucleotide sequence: TGCGCCAGCAGCATCACAGGGGGCGGCATGAACACTGAAGCTTTCTTT. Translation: CASSITGGGMNTEAFF. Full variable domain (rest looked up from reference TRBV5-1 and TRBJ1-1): KAGVTQTPRYLIKTRGQQVTLSCSPISGHRSVSWYQQTPGQGLQFLFEYFSETQRNKGNFPGRFSGRQFSNSRSEMNVSTLELGDSALYLCASSITGGGMNTEAFFGQGTRLTVV.